Described below is a single T cell receptor beta chain sequence and its context. These data originate in a study of blood T cell repertoires in COVID-19. Study-wide context: Sample material is recorded as cDNA or gDNA derived from T cells, B-cell-depleted T cells, or PBMCs.

The V gene's germline CDR1 is SEHNR and CDR2 FQNEAQ (reference sequence). The CDR3 is 12 amino acids. The V end lost 5 bases, the J end lost 7 bases, and 9 bases lay between the germline ends. In the original analysis: Estimated nucleated cell counts came from reference gene primer amplification. Produced via immunoSEQ multiplex PCR; TCRdb's table is partial and in-frame only. The DNA gave D and trimming, while V, J and clone size come from that table. This sample has under 150,000 clones, with almost 85% found just once. The V and J genes are TRBV7-9 and TRBJ2-1; D is ambiguous. The sample consisted of peripheral blood. The origin of this receptor is a man aged 60 to 69 with acute or convalescent COVID-19. The CDR3 protein is CASSTVGNEQFF. Here the CDR3 DNA reads TGTGCCAGCAGCACCGTCGGGAATGAGCAGTTCTTC.